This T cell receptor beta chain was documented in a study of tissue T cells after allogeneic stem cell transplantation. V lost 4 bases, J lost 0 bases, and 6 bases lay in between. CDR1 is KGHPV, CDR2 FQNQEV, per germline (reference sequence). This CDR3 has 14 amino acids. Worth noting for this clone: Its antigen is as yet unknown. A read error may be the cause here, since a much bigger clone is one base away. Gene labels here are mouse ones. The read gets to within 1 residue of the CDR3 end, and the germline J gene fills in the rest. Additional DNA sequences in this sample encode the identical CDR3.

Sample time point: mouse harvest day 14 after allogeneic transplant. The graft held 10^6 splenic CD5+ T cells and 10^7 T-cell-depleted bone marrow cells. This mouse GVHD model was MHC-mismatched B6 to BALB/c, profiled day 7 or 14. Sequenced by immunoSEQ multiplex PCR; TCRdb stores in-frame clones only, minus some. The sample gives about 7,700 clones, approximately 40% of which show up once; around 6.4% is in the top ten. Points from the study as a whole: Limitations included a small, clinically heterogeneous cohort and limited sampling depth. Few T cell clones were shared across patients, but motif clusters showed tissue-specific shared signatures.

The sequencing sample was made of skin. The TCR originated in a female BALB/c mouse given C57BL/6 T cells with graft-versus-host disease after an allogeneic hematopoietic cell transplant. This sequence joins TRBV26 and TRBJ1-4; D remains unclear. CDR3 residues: CASSRQISNERLFF. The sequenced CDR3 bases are TGTGCCAGCAGTCGACAAATTTCCAACGAAAGATTATTT.